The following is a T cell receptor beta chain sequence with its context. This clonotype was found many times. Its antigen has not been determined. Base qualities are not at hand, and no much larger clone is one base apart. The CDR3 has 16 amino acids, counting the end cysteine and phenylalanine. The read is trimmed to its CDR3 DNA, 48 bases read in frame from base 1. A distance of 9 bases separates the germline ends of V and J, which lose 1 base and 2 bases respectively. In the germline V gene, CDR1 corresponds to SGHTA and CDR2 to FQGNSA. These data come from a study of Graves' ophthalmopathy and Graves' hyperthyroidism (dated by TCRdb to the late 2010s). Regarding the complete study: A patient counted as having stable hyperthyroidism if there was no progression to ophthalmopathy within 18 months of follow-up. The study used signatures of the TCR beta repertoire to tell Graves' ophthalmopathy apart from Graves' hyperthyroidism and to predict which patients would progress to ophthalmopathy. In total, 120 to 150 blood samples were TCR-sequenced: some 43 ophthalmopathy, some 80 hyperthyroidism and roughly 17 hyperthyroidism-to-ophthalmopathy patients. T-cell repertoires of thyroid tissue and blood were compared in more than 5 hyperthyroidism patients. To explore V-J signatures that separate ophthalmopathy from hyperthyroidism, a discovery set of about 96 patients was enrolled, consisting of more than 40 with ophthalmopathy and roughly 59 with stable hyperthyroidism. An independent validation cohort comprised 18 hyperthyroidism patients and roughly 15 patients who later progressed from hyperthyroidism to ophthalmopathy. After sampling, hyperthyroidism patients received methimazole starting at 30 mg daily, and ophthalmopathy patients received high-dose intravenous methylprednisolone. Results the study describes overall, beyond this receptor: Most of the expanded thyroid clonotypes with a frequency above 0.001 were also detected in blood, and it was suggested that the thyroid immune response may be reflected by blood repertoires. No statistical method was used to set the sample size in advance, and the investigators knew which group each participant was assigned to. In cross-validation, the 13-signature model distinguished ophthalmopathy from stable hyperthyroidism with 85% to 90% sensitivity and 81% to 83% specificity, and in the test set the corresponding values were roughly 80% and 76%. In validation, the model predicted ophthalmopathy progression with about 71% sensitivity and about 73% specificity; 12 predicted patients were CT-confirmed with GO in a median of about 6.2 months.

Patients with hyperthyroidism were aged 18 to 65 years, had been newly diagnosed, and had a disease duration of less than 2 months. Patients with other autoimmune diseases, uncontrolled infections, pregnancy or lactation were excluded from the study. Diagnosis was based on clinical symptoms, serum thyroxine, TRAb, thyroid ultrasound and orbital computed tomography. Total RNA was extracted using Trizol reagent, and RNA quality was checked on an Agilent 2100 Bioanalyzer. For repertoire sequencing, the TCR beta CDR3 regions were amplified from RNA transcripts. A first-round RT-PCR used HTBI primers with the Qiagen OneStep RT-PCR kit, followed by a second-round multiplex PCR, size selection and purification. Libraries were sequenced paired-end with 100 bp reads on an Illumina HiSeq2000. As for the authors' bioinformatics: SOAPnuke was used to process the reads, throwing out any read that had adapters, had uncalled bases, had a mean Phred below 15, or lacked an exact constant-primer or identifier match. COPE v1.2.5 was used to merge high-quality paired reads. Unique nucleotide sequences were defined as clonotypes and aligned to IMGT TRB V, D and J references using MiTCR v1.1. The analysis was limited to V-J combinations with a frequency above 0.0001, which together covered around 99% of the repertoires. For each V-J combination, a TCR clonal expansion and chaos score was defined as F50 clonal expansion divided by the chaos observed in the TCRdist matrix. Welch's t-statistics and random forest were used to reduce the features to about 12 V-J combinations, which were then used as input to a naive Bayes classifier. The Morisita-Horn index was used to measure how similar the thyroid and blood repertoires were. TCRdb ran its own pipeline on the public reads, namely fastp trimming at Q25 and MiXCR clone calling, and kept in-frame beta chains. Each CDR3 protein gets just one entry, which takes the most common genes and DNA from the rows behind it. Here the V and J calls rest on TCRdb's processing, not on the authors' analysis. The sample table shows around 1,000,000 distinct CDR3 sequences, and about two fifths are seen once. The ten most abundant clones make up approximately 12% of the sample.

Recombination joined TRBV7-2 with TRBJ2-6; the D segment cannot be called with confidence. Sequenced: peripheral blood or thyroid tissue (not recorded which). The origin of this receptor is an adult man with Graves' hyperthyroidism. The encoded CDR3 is CASSLESWTGANVLTF. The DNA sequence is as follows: TGTGCCAGCAGCTTAGAAAGTTGGACTGGGGCCAACGTCCTGACTTTC.